This T cell receptor beta chain came from a study of shared clonotypes between healthy human individuals. The CDR3 has 15 amino acids. The V gene's germline CDR1 is SGHNT and CDR2 YYREEE (reference sequence). The V end was cut by 7 bases, the J end by 4 bases, with 20 bases between. Profiled with immunoSEQ multiplex PCR; TCRdb holds only in-frame clones, not every one. The sample has around 2.5 million clones, roughly 93% seen once. Sequenced material: naive CD4+ T cells from PBMCs. Documented subset: CD45RA+ positively selected. This chain joins TRBV5-4 and TRBJ1-1; D is unresolved. This clonotype was sampled from a young man in good health. Some clones in this sample may be carry-over from other donors' samples. In DNA form, the CDR3 reads TGTGCCAGCTCCCGCAGGAACGAAATAGGCACTGAAGCTTTCTTT. The encoded protein is CASSRRNEIGTEAFF.